One and the same sample provided the 27 T cell receptor beta chains below, sequenced in a study of CD8 T cells in Susac syndrome. Random-hexamer reverse transcription was applied to roughly 0.5 to 1 ug RNA. TCRdb re-analysed the immunoSEQ multiplex PCR reads in MiXCR, keeping a single row per CDR3 protein. The sample includes some 300,000 distinct CDR3 sequences, 65% to 90% seen only once; the top ten take 0.21%. Sample: CD8+ T cells from PBMCs. Source of these receptors: a human donor with multiple sclerosis.

V gene TRBV2 combines with J gene TRBJ2-7, with 12 positions matching TRBD1. J lost 5 bases, V lost 9 bases, and 5 bases had no gene match. This CDR3 is built from 13 residues. CDR1 is SNHLY and CDR2 is FYNNEI in the germline V gene. The CDR3 loop is CARGTGGHDEQYF. CDR3 DNA sequence: TGTGCCAGGGGGACAGGGGGCCACGACGAGCAGTACTTC. The variable domain in full, completed from reference TRBV2 and TRBJ2-7, reads EPEVTQTPSHQVTQMGQEVILRCVPISNHLYFYWYRQILGQKVEFLVSFYNNEISEKSEIFDDQFSVERPDGSNFTLKIRSTKLEDSAMYFCARGTGGHDEQYFGPGTRLTVT.

This clonotype was counted a few times. The chain joins TRBV4-1 to TRBJ2-2, with 11 nucleotides matching TRBD2. CDR1 and CDR2 from the germline V gene are MGHRA and YSYEKL. The CDR3 sequence is 17 residues long. V shed 4 bases and J 1 base; nucleotides not matched to a gene: 5. The CDR3 coding sequence is TGCGCCAGCAGCCTCCGGACTAGCGGGCTGAACACCGGGGAGCTGTTTTTT. It yields the protein CASSLRTSGLNTGELFF.

This chain joins TRBV6-1 and TRBJ2-3, with 7 bases lining up with TRBD2. Germline V CDR1 and CDR2: MNHNS, SASEGT. The CDR3 covers 18 residues. Trimming at V came to 6 bases and at J to 2 bases, leaving 17 bases not matched to a gene. CDR3 residues: CASRMVGEGLGNTDTQYF. In nucleotides, the CDR3 is TGTGCCAGCAGGATGGTGGGGGAGGGCCTCGGGAACACAGATACGCAGTATTTT.

This chain uses TRBV7-9 with TRBJ2-7; 8 bases map to TRBD2. V shed 2 bases and J 4 bases; nucleotides not matched to a gene: 7. Germline CDR1 SEHNR, CDR2 FQNEAQ (reference sequence). CDR3 length equals 15 residues. The CDR3: CASSLFPSSGYEQYF. CDR3 DNA sequence: TGTGCCAGCAGCTTATTTCCTTCTAGCGGGTACGAGCAGTACTTC.

The J gene is TRBJ2-7, the V gene TRBV7-9; no firm D call. Trimming removed 2 bases at V and 6 bases at J, with 11 bases between. This CDR3 is built from 13 residues. Germline V CDR1 and CDR2: SEHNR, FQNEAQ (reference sequence). The CDR3 DNA sequence: TGTGCCAGCAGCTTAACCTTAGAACGCGAGCAGTACTTC. Amino acids: CASSLTLEREQYF.

The chain recombines TRBV19 with TRBJ1-5, with D perhaps TRBD1 (5 bases). Germline V gene sequence: CDR1 LNHDA, CDR2 SQIVND (reference sequence). The CDR3 has 18 residues. Trimming took off 1 base at V and 5 bases at J, with 21 bases between the two ends. DNA for the CDR3: TGTGCCAGTAGTATAGGCCTCCCTGGCGGTTCGGGGGATCAGCCCCAGCATTTT. Translation gives CASSIGLPGGSGDQPQHF.

The chain combines TRBV7-9 with TRBJ1-1; D remains unclear. The CDR3 totals 13 residues. Germline CDR1 is SEHNR and CDR2 is FQNEAQ (reference sequence). V lost 8 bases and J lost 0, with 10 bases in between. The CDR3 coding sequence is TGTGCCAGCTCTCCCCCGTTGAACACTGAAGCTTTCTTT. Translating it yields CASSPPLNTEAFF.

The J gene is TRBJ1-5, the V gene TRBV7-2; no clear D. The CDR3 covers 15 residues. CDR1 is SGHTA and CDR2 is FQGNSA in the germline V gene. Between the trimmed V and J ends, which lost 4 bases and 7 bases, there was a span of 17 bases. The CDR3 loop is CASSSAGPLEQPQHF. The CDR3 region has the DNA TGTGCCAGCAGCTCGGCCGGGCCTCTGGAACAGCCCCAGCATTTT.

The chain links TRBV20-1 to TRBJ2-1; TRBD2 aligns across 10 bases. The V segment lost 5 bases and the J segment 4 bases; nucleotides outside the gene matches: 11. This CDR3 has 16 amino acids. In germline, CDR1 is DFQATT, CDR2 SNEGSKA (reference sequence). The CDR3 coding sequence is TGCAGTGCTCTTAGGTTAGGGACTAGCGAATACAATGAGCAGTTCTTC. Encoded protein: CSALRLGTSEYNEQFF.

The CDR3 is CASSLDGSEAFF. DNA for the CDR3: TGTGCCAGCAGCCTGGACGGTAGTGAAGCTTTCTTT. The V gene is TRBV14, the J gene TRBJ1-1, with unresolved D. Germline V gene data show CDR1 as SGHDN and CDR2 as FVKESK. V was cut by 4 bases and J by 7 bases, with 10 bases left in between. CDR3 size: 12 residues.

The V and J genes are TRBV15 and TRBJ1-1; D is uncertain. From germline, CDR1 is LNHNV and CDR2 YYDKDF (reference sequence). V lost 5 bases and J 7 bases, leaving 17 bases between the germline ends. The CDR3 covers 14 residues. Here the CDR3 reads CATSGRRELDEAFF. The CDR3 coding sequence is TGTGCCACCAGCGGCAGGAGGGAGCTCGATGAAGCTTTCTTT.

The V call is TRBV6-5, the J call TRBJ1-2; possible D gene TRBD1, 5 bases. Trimming cost V 2 bases and J 4 bases, with 23 bases left between them. Germline V gene sequence: CDR1 MNHEY, CDR2 SVGAGI. The length of the CDR3 is 18 residues. The CDR3 DNA reads TGTGCCAGCAGTTACATCCCATGGGGCCGTAACCCTTTCTATGGCTACACCTTC. Translating gives CASSYIPWGRNPFYGYTF.

This clonotype has only one observation. The chain is built from TRBV12-3 or TRBV12-4 and TRBJ1-2; maybe TRBD1 (5 bases). This CDR3 spans 14 amino acids. V was pared by 3 bases and J by 9 bases, with 17 bases between. The CDR3 region is CASSFFRVLGSYTF. CDR3 bases: TGTGCCAGCAGTTTCTTCAGGGTTCTGGGAAGCTACACCTTC.

The J gene is TRBJ1-1, the V gene TRBV20-1, with D perhaps TRBD1 (5 bases). Germline CDR1 is DFQATT and CDR2 is SNEGSKA (reference sequence). There are 13 residues in the CDR3. CDR3 DNA sequence: TGCACCTCAGCGGGGGAGGGCGGCACTGAAGCTTTCTTT. This gives the protein CTSAGEGGTEAFF.

The chain recombines TRBV15 with TRBJ2-3; tentative D call: TRBD1 (5 bases). Deletions cut 5 bases from V and 5 bases from J, with 11 bases between. The CDR3 covers 13 residues. Per germline, CDR1 LNHNV and CDR2 YYDKDF (reference sequence). The CDR3 loop is CATSEGVEDTQYF. The DNA of the CDR3 is TGTGCCACCAGCGAAGGGGTGGAAGATACGCAGTATTTT.

This clonotype came up a few times. The chain links TRBV19 to TRBJ2-7; 7 nucleotides align to TRBD2. CDR1 LNHDA and CDR2 SQIVND come from the germline V gene (reference sequence). The CDR3 has 13 amino acids. Germline trimming cut 8 bases from V and 0 bases from J; bases unmatched to any gene: 4. CDR3 in DNA: TGTGCCAGTCACGAGCGGGGCTCCTACGAGCAGTACTTC. Translating gives CASHERGSYEQYF.

The table lists this clonotype with a few counts. The V and J genes are TRBV5-1 and TRBJ2-3; TRBD2 matches at 10 bases. This CDR3 is 16 amino acids long. J was trimmed by 4 bases and V by 4 bases; bases with no gene match: 9. Germline assignment: CDR1 SGHRS and CDR2 YFSETQ. CDR3 amino acids: CASSHRLAGIPDTQYF. The CDR3 bases are TGCGCCAGCAGCCACAGACTAGCGGGTATTCCAGATACGCAGTATTTT.

The rearrangement links TRBV28 to TRBJ1-2, with D perhaps matching TRBD1 (6 bases). Between the trimmed V and J ends, which lost 7 bases and 2 bases, there was a span of 23 bases. The CDR3 has 17 amino acids. Germline V CDR1 and CDR2: MDHEN, SYDVKM. The DNA for the CDR3 is TGTGCCAGCAACGACCCGGGCCAGGGGAACCTAAACTATGGCTACACCTTC. It is translated as CASNDPGQGNLNYGYTF.

The chain employs TRBV5-6 and TRBJ1-1; D is uncertain. There are 15 residues in the CDR3. V lost 0 bases to trimming and J lost 4 bases, with 13 bases between them. Looked up from germline, CDR1 is SGHDT and CDR2 is YYEEEE. In DNA form, the CDR3 reads TGTGCCAGCAGCTTGGATCCAGGTCTCTTCACTGAAGCTTTCTTT. Translation: CASSLDPGLFTEAFF.

The chain employs TRBV28 and TRBJ2-1; tentative D call: TRBD2 (6 bases). CDR1 and CDR2 (germline): MDHEN, SYDVKM. The CDR3 sequence is 15 residues long. Between the trimmed V and J ends, which lost 7 bases and 8 bases, there was a span of 21 bases. The CDR3, as DNA: TGTGCCAGCACCCGGAGGGACCGGGCCCTCGATGAGCAGTTCTTC. It specifies CASTRRDRALDEQFF.

The rearrangement joins TRBV2 to TRBJ1-5; D ambiguous. V was cut by 4 bases and J by 7 bases, with 11 bases left in between. Germline lookup yields CDR1 SNHLY and CDR2 FYNNEI. The CDR3 totals 13 residues. The CDR3 spells CASSADLTQPQHF. The CDR3 nucleotides are TGTGCCAGCAGTGCCGACTTAACCCAGCCCCAGCATTTT.

The rearrangement links TRBV7-9 to TRBJ2-4, with D perhaps matching TRBD1 (5 bases). Germline V gene data show CDR1 as SEHNR and CDR2 as FQNEAQ (reference sequence). The CDR3 spans 15 residues. The V end was cut by 5 bases, the J end by 3 bases, with 14 bases between. CDR3 in DNA: TGTGCCAGCAGCCCTGGTCAGGGATTCAAAAACATTCAGTACTTC. Its translation: CASSPGQGFKNIQYF.

The chain joins TRBV6-5 to TRBJ2-1, with 9 nucleotides matching TRBD2. The germline CDR1 and CDR2 sequences are MNHEY and SVGAGI. V was clipped by 10 bases and J by 5 bases; unmatched bases: 6. The CDR3 is 13 amino acids. CDR3 coding DNA: TGTGCCACCCGTAGCGGGAGCCACAATGAGCAGTTCTTC. This sequence encodes CATRSGSHNEQFF.

The rearrangement links TRBV19 to TRBJ1-2; no reliable D call. Trimming removed 9 bases at V and 4 bases at J, with 18 bases between. The CDR3 totals 14 residues. Germline CDR1 is LNHDA and CDR2 is SQIVND (reference sequence). CDR3 sequence: CASSDTAYFYGYTF. CDR3 nucleotide sequence: TGTGCCAGCTCAGACACGGCTTACTTCTATGGCTACACCTTC.

The chain employs TRBV28 and TRBJ1-2, with D unclear. V lost 7 bases and J lost 6, with 3 bases in between. The CDR3 length is 9 residues. Germline assignment: CDR1 MDHEN and CDR2 SYDVKM. CDR3 in DNA: TGTGCCAGCAAGAATGGCTACACCTTC. Amino acids: CASKNGYTF.

This chain uses TRBV6-2 or TRBV6-3 with TRBJ2-3; D is perhaps TRBD2 (5 bases). Germline-derived CDR1 and CDR2 are MNHEY and SVGEGT. CDR3 length: 16 amino acids. The V end lost 4 bases, the J end lost 2 bases, and 16 bases lay between the germline ends. The CDR3 DNA sequence: TGTGCCAGCAGTTCTCACCCGGGGAAGTTCACAGATACGCAGTATTTT. The encoded protein is CASSSHPGKFTDTQYF.

V is TRBV6-1 and J is TRBJ2-1, with 10 bases identical to TRBD1. The CDR3 contains 15 residues. After removal of 3 bases from V and 5 bases from J, the junction contained 4 bases not matched to a gene. CDR1 and CDR2 from the germline V gene are MNHNS and SASEGT. The CDR3 region has the DNA TGTGCCAGCAGTGAGTGGGGACAGGGGCACAATGAGCAGTTCTTC. This gives the protein CASSEWGQGHNEQFF.